These 23 T cell receptor beta chains were sequenced from one sample in a study of a mutant IDH1 vaccine in newly diagnosed glioma. Their recognized antigens are unknown. Time point in this sample: week 11, during vaccination. Doses comprised 300 ug of mutant IDH1 20-mer peptide each, plus topical imiquimod. Assay: immunoSEQ multiplex PCR; the TCRdb copy retains only in-frame clones and omits some. Of about 60,000 clones detected, roughly four fifths appear once; the ten largest clones hold 3% to 4%. This specimen was PBMCs, taken from a glioma patient whose treatment included an IDH1 peptide vaccine. The receptors here all came from a man aged 25-45 years with glioma.

Here the CDR3 DNA reads TGTGCCAGCATTCCCGGACAGGCGGGCAATCAGCCCCAGCATTTT. Residues: CASIPGQAGNQPQHF. The chain employs TRBV28 and TRBJ1-5, with 7 nucleotides matching TRBD1. The junction had 8 bases not matched to a gene; V was cut back by 7 bases and J by 2 bases. Germline lookup yields CDR1 MDHEN and CDR2 SYDVKM. CDR3 length: 15 amino acids.

The chain joins TRBV7-2 to TRBJ1-2; D call uncertain. This CDR3 is 14 amino acids long. V was clipped by 6 bases and J by 4 bases, with 15 bases between them. From germline, CDR1 is SGHTA and CDR2 FQGNSA. CDR3 amino acids: CASSPGRRSYGYTF. The CDR3 coding sequence is TGTGCCAGCAGTCCCGGCAGGAGATCCTATGGCTACACCTTC.

The chain links TRBV4-1 to TRBJ2-7; no reliable D call. Trimming left V 0 bases short and J 7 bases short, with 13 bases between. CDR3 length: 14 amino acids. The germline gives CDR1 MGHRA, CDR2 YSYEKL. CDR3 nucleotides: TGCGCCAGCAGCCAAGAACTGGTCGGGCCTGAGCAGTACTTC. Translated: CASSQELVGPEQYF.

The chain uses TRBV5-5 and TRBJ2-5, with 7 bases matching TRBD2. V lost 3 bases, J lost 5 bases, and 10 bases stayed unmatched. The CDR3 runs to 15 residues. Looked up from germline, CDR1 is SGHKS and CDR2 is YYEKEE (reference sequence). The DNA of the CDR3 is TGTGCCAGCAGCTCGACTCGACTAGCTACGGAGACCCAGTACTTC. Amino acid sequence: CASSSTRLATETQYF.

For the CDR3, the DNA is TGTGCCATCAGTGAGGCTAACTTGGCGGTCTACGAGCAGTACTTC. Translated: CAISEANLAVYEQYF. The V call is TRBV10-3, the J call TRBJ2-7; D unclear. Trimming cost V 2 bases and J 3 bases, with 14 bases left between them. The germline gives CDR1 ENHRY, CDR2 SYGVKD. This CDR3 region has 15 residues.

The chain joins TRBV19 to TRBJ2-5; 10 bases align to TRBD1. Germline V CDR1 and CDR2: LNHDA, SQIVND (reference sequence). The CDR3 loop spans 14 amino acids. After removal of 5 bases from V and 7 bases from J, the junction contained 7 bases not matched to a gene. CDR3 sequence reads: CASSPRTGGATQYF. The CDR3 DNA sequence: TGTGCCAGTAGTCCCCGGACAGGGGGTGCGACCCAGTACTTC.

The V gene is TRBV14, the J gene TRBJ2-1; 7 nucleotides align to TRBD2. Germline assignment: CDR1 SGHDN and CDR2 FVKESK. The length of the CDR3 is 16 residues. V shed 4 bases and J 4 bases; nucleotides not matched to a gene: 10. This CDR3 is CASSPGRLAVYNEQFF. DNA of the CDR3: TGTGCCAGCAGCCCCGGTAGGCTAGCGGTATACAATGAGCAGTTCTTC.

The genes are TRBV7-9 and TRBJ1-5, with 7 bases matching TRBD1. The CDR3 covers 13 residues. V lost 5 bases, J lost 5 bases, and 3 bases stayed unmatched. CDR1 and CDR2 from the germline V gene are SEHNR and FQNEAQ (reference sequence). In nucleotides, the CDR3 is TGTGCCAGCAGCCTACAGGGGTATCAGCCCCAGCATTTT. Translated, it gives CASSLQGYQPQHF.

The V gene is TRBV28, the J gene TRBJ1-2, with D unclear. Germline loops: CDR1 MDHEN, CDR2 SYDVKM. The CDR3 has 14 residues. V lost 7 bases and J lost 8, with 20 bases in between. CDR3 bases: TGTGCCAGCACCCCCAACCCGGGCCGGTGGGGCTACACCTTC. Translation: CASTPNPGRWGYTF.

This chain links TRBV20-1 with TRBJ2-1, with no clear D. The CDR3 has 11 residues. V lost 3 bases, J lost 7 bases, and 7 bases lay in between. Germline V gene data show CDR1 as DFQATT and CDR2 as SNEGSKA (reference sequence). The CDR3 sequence: CSARLQNEQFF. In nucleotides, the CDR3 is TGCAGTGCTAGGTTACAGAATGAGCAGTTCTTC.

The chain is built from TRBV7-2 and TRBJ2-7; 9 bases are shared with TRBD1. Germline loops: CDR1 SGHTA, CDR2 FQGNSA. The CDR3 has 14 amino acids. Losses at the gene ends were 6 bases for V and 5 bases for J; bases not matched to a gene: 8. The CDR3 DNA reads TGTGCCAGCAGGACAGGGAGGGACAGGGACGAGCAGTACTTC. Translation gives CASRTGRDRDEQYF.

The chain is built from TRBV5-1 and TRBJ1-2; D not resolved. The V gene's germline CDR1 is SGHRS and CDR2 YFSETQ. V shed 0 bases and J shed 2 bases, with 11 bases lying between them. CDR3 length equals 15 residues. The CDR3 bases are TGCGCCAGCAGCTTGGGGCTGGGGTTAAACTATGGCTACACCTTC. Translation gives CASSLGLGLNYGYTF.

The chain uses TRBV25-1 and TRBJ2-5; 11 bases match TRBD1. The J call could be wrong; TRBJ2-7 is a better fit for the DNA end. The CDR3 extends over 15 amino acids. Germline CDR1 MGHDK, CDR2 SYGVNS. CDR3 nucleotides: TGTGCCAGCAGTGAATTTGGGACAGGGGGTTACGAGCAGTACTTC. Its protein is CASSEFGTGGYEQYF.

This chain uses TRBV11-2 with TRBJ1-2, with TRBD1 as a possible D gene (5 bases). Deletions cut 5 bases from V and 3 bases from J, with 10 bases between. From germline, CDR1 is SGHAT and CDR2 FQNNGV. CDR3 length equals 13 residues. The CDR3: CASSRQRDYGYTF. The CDR3 nucleotides read TGTGCCAGCAGCCGACAGCGCGACTATGGCTACACCTTC.

The chain couples TRBV30 to TRBJ1-6, with D unclear. The ends were cut back, 0 bases at V and 5 bases at J, with 11 bases in the middle. Looked up from germline, CDR1 is GTSNPN and CDR2 is SVGIG (reference sequence). CDR3 length equals 15 residues. The CDR3 DNA reads TGTGCCTGGAGTGTACCGGGTGCGCATAATTCACCCCTCCACTTT. Encoded protein: CAWSVPGAHNSPLHF.

In its sample, this clone was seen once. The genes are TRBV5-6 and TRBJ2-5; 9 positions match TRBD1. This CDR3 contains 16 residues. The ends lost 1 base at V and 0 bases at J; junction bases unmatched: 4. Germline V gene data show CDR1 as SGHDT and CDR2 as YYEEEE. CDR3 nucleotide sequence: TGTGCCAGCAGCTTGACGGGACAGGGTGACCAAGAGACCCAGTACTTC. It translates to CASSLTGQGDQETQYF.

This clone was observed a few times. The rearrangement joins TRBV9 to TRBJ2-2, with D perhaps matching TRBD2 (6 bases). CDR3 length equals 17 residues. V lost 1 base and J lost 0, with 13 bases in between. CDR1 is SGDLS, CDR2 YYNGEE, per germline. CDR3 amino acids: CASSVNQRAANTGELFF. CDR3 DNA sequence: TGTGCCAGCAGCGTAAATCAGCGGGCCGCGAACACCGGGGAGCTGTTTTTT.

This chain connects TRBV5-3 to TRBJ1-1; 10 nucleotides agree with TRBD1. TRBV5-3 carries the ORF label, with uncertain function. The CDR3 length is 18 residues. With 4 bases clipped from V and 3 bases from J, the junction kept 15 bases outside the gene matches. As DNA, the CDR3 is TGTGCCAGAAGCCTGGCCCCGGGACAGGGGTTTTGGCACACTGAAGCTTTCTTT. This codes for CARSLAPGQGFWHTEAFF.

The rearrangement joins TRBV2 to TRBJ2-7; a weak D match, TRBD1 (5 bases). CDR3 length: 16 amino acids. Germline CDR1 and CDR2: SNHLY and FYNNEI. With 6 bases removed from V and 2 bases from J, the gap between germline ends came to 20 bases. For the CDR3, the DNA is TGTGCCAGCAGGGCCACAGGCTTCAAATTAACCTACGAGCAGTACTTC. Translated: CASRATGFKLTYEQYF.

This chain connects TRBV5-1 to TRBJ2-3; no definite D call. The CDR3 length is 13 residues. V was cut by 3 bases and J by 2 bases, with 7 bases left in between. Germline lookup yields CDR1 SGHRS and CDR2 YFSETQ. Here the CDR3 reads CASSSSPTDTQYF. The DNA of the CDR3 is TGCGCCAGCAGCTCAAGCCCCACAGATACGCAGTATTTT.

About this clone itself: Other DNA sequences within the sample encode an identical CDR3. The chain recombines TRBV2 with TRBJ1-1; tentative D call: TRBD1 (5 bases). This CDR3 has 16 amino acids. V lost 5 bases, J lost 1 base, and 17 bases lay in between. Germline V CDR1 and CDR2: SNHLY, FYNNEI. The CDR3 DNA follows: TGTGCCAGCAGTCTCCCTTCCGGGACGGCGAACACTGAAGCTTTCTTT. It specifies CASSLPSGTANTEAFF.

This clone was seen a handful of times. Within the sample, other DNA sequences also encode this same CDR3. The rearrangement uses TRBV4-2 and TRBJ2-7; no firm D call. V lost 1 base and J lost 0, with 7 bases in between. This CDR3 comprises 14 residues. Germline V gene data show CDR1 as LGHNA and CDR2 as YNFKEQ. CDR3 loop: CASSQGGGSYEQYF. The DNA for the CDR3 is TGTGCCAGCAGCCAAGGAGGCGGCTCCTACGAGCAGTACTTC.

This clone appeared once. The chain uses TRBV6-6 and TRBJ2-1, with 10 bases aligning to TRBD2. The germline V gene has CDR1 MNHNY and CDR2 SVGAGI (reference sequence). J lost 4 bases, V lost 6 bases, and 9 bases had no gene match. The CDR3 consists of 16 residues. The chain's CDR3 is CASSTPPSGGYNEQFF. The CDR3 nucleotides read TGTGCCAGCAGCACTCCTCCTAGCGGGGGATACAATGAGCAGTTCTTC.